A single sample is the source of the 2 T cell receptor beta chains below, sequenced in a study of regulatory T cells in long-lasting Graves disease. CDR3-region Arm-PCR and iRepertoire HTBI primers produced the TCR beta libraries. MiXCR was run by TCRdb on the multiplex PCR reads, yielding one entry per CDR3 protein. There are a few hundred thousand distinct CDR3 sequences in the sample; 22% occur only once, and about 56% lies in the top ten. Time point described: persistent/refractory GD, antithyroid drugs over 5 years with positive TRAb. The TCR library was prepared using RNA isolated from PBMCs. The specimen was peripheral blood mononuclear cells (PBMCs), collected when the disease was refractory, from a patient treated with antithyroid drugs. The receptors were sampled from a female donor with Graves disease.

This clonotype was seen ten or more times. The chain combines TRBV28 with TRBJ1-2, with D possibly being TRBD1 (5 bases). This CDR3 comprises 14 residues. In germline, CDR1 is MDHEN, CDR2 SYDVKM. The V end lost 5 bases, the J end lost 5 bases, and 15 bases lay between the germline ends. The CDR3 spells CASSELVGGYGYTF. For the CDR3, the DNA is TGTGCCAGCAGTGAACTCGTCGGGGGATATGGCTACACCTTC.

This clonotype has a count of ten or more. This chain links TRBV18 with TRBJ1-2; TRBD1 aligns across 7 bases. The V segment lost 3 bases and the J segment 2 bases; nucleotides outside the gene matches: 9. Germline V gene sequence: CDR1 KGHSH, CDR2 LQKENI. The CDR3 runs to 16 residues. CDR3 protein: CASSPPEDRPNYGYTF. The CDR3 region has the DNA TGTGCCAGCTCACCCCCCGAGGACAGGCCCAACTATGGCTACACCTTC.